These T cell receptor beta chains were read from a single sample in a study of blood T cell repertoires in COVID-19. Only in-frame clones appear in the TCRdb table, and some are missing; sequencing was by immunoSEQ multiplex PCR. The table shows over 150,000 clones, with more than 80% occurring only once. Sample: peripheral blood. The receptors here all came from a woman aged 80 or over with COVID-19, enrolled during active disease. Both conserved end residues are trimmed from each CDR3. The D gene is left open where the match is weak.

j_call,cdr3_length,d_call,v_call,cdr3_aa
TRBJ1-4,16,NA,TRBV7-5,ARSLRQGSSATNEKLF
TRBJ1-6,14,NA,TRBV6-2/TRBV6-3,ASSYSGTVLESPLH
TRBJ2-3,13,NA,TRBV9,ASSAGPLGTDTQY
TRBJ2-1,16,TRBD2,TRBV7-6,ASSLGDVAGGPHNEQF
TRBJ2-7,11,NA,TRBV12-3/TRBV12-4,ASSWQGPYEQY
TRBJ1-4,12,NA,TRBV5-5,ASSSGSWDEKLF
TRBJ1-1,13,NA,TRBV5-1,ASSLGVLGNTEAF
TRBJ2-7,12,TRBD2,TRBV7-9,ASRASGGYYEQY
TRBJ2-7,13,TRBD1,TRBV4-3,ASSQGFRGGREQY
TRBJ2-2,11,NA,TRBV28,ASSSSNTGELF
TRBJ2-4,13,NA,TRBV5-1,ASSLVQGAQNIQY
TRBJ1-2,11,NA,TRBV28,ASSLLLNYGYT
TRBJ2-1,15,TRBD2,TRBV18,ASSPPGLAGPYNEQF
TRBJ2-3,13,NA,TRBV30,AWSASDYGTDTQY
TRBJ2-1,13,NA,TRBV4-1,ASSLIVRGNNEQF
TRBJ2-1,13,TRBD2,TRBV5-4,ASSLSGGPYNEQF
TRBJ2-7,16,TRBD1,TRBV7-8,ASSFRTGSPRYPYEQY
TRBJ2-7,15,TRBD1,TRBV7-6,ASSLGRQGFGTHEQY
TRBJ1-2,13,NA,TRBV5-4,ASSLGQPNNYGYT
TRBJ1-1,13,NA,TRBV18,ASSPPSVRDTEAF
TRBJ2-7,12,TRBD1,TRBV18,ASSSGQVPYEQY
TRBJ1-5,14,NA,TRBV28,ASSLRTGNSNQPQH
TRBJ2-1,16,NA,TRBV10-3,ATNRGLRTSGLHNEQF
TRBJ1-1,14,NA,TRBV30,AWSFDYGSLNTEAF
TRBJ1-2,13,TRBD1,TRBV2,ASMPGTGGSHGYT
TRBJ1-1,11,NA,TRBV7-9,ASSFSVNTEAF
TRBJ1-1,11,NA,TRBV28,ASTFRRNTEAF
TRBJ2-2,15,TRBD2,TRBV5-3,ARSPPPSGRVTGELF
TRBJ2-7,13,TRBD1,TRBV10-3,AISPGQGQSYEQY
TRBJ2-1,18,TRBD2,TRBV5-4,ASSFSLGLAGGGSYNEQF
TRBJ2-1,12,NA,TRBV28,ASSLHSSYNEQF
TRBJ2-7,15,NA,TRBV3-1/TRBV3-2,ASSQDLMTTNSYEQY
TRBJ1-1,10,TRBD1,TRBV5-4,ASSWDRGEAF
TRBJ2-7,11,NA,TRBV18,ASSPRQAHEQY
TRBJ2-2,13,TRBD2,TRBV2,ASRLTAGGTGELF
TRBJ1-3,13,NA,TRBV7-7,ASSSGVGTGNTIY
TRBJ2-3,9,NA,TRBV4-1,ASSQSLVQY
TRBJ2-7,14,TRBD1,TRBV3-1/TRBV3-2,ASSQGPGQGPYEQY
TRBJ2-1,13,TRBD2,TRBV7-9,ASSPSGGLHNEQF
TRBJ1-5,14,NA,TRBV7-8,ASRAGRGGQNQPQH
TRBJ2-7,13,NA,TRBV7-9,ASSLGPGQTYEQY
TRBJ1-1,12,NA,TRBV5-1,ASSLGHRNTEAF